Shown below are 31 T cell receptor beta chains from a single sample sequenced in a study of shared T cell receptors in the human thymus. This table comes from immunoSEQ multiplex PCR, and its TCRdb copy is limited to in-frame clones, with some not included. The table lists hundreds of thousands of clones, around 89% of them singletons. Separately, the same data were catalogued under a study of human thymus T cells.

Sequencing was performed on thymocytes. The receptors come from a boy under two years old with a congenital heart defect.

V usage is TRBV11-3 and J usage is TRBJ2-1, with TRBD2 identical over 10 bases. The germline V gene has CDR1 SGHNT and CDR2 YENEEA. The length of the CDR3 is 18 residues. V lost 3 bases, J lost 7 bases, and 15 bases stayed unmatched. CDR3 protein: CASSLGGSNSGRRNEQFF. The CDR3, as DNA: TGTGCCAGCAGCTTGGGGGGGAGTAATAGCGGGAGGCGAAATGAGCAGTTCTTC.

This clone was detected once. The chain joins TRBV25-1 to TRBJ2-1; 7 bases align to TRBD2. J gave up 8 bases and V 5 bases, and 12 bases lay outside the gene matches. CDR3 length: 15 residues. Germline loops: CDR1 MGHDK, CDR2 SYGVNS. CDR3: CASSPGGSGIDEQFF. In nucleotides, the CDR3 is TGTGCCAGCAGTCCCGGAGGAAGCGGGATCGATGAGCAGTTCTTC.

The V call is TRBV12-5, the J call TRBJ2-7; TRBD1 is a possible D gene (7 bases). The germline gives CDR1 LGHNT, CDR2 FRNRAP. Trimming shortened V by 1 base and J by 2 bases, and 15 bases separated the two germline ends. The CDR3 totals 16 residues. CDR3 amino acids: CASGLGTGGYPYEQYF. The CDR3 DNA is TGTGCTAGTGGTTTGGGGACAGGAGGGTACCCCTACGAGCAGTACTTC.

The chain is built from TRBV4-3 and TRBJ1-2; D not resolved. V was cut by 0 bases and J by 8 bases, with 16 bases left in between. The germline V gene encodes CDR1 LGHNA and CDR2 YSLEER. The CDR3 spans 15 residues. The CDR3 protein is CASSQEVPVTKGYTF. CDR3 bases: TGCGCCAGCAGCCAAGAGGTGCCTGTTACTAAGGGCTACACCTTC.

The CDR3 region is CASRNNTGASGDQVSNEQFF. CDR3 bases: TGTGCCAGCAGGAACAATACGGGAGCTAGCGGGGACCAGGTCTCCAATGAGCAGTTCTTC. This chain links TRBV11-3 with TRBJ2-1; 9 positions match TRBD2. This CDR3 is 20 amino acids long. Germline lookup yields CDR1 SGHNT and CDR2 YENEEA. The trim removed 6 bases at V and 6 bases at J, leaving 24 bases unmatched. The full variable domain, its missing parts supplied by reference TRBV11-3 and TRBJ2-1, is EAGVVQSPRYKIIEKKQPVAFWCNPISGHNTLYWYLQNLGQGPELLIRYENEEAVDDSQLPKDRFSAERLKGVDSTLKIQPAELGDSAVYLCASRNNTGASGDQVSNEQFFGPGTRLTVL.

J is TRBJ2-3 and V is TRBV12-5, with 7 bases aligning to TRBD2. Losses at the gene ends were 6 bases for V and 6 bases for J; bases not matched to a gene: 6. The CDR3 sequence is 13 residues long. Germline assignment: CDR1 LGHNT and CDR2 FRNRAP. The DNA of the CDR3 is TGTGCTAGTGGATCTAGGGGAGGGGATACGCAGTATTTT. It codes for CASGSRGGDTQYF.

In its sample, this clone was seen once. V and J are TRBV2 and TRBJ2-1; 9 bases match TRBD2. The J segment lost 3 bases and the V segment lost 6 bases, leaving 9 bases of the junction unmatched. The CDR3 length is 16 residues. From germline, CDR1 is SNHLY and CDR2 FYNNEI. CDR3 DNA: TGTGCCAGCAGACTACTTCGCGGGAGGGGCTACAATGAGCAGTTCTTC. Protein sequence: CASRLLRGRGYNEQFF.

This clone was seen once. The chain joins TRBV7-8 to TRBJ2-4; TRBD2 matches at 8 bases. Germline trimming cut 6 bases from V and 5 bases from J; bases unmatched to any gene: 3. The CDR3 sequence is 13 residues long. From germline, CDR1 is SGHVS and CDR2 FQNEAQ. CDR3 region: CASRPGGENIQYF. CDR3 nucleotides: TGTGCCAGCAGACCGGGGGGGGAAAACATTCAGTACTTC.

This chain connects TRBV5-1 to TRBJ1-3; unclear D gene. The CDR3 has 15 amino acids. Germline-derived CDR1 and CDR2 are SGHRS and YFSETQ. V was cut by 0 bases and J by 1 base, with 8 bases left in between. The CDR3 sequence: CASSLARGSGNTIYF. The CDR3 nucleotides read TGCGCCAGCAGCTTGGCACGGGGATCTGGAAACACCATATATTTT.

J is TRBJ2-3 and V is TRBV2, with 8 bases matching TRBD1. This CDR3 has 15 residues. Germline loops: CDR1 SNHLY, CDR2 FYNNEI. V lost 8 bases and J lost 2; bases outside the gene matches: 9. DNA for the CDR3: TGTGCCAGCTTAGGGCGCAGGGGGCTCACAGATACGCAGTATTTT. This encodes CASLGRRGLTDTQYF. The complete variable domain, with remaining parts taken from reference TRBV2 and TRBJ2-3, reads EPEVTQTPSHQVTQMGQEVILRCVPISNHLYFYWYRQILGQKVEFLVSFYNNEISEKSEIFDDQFSVERPDGSNFTLKIRSTKLEDSAMYFCASLGRRGLTDTQYFGPGTRLTVL.

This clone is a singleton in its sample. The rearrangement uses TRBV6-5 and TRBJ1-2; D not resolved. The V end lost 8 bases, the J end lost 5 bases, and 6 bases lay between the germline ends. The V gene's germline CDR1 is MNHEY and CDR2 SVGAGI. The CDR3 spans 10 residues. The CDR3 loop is CASWRYGYTF. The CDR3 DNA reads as TGTGCCAGCTGGCGGTATGGCTACACCTTC.

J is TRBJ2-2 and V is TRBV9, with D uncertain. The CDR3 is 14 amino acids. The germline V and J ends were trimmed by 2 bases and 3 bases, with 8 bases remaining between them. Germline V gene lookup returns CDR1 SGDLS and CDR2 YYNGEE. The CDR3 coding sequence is TGTGCCAGCAGCGTTCCGTCTCACACCGGGGAGCTGTTTTTT. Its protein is CASSVPSHTGELFF.

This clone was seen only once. The CDR3 loop reads CASSRPMSPGQTSGRGLYEQYF. CDR3 bases: TGCGCCAGCAGCCGCCCGATGTCCCCGGGGCAGACTAGCGGGAGAGGTCTATACGAGCAGTACTTC. The V gene is TRBV4-1, the J gene TRBJ2-7, with 12 bases that match TRBD2. The junction had 26 bases not matched to a gene; V was cut back by 4 bases and J by 4 bases. Looked up from germline, CDR1 is MGHRA and CDR2 is YSYEKL. The CDR3 is 22 amino acids.

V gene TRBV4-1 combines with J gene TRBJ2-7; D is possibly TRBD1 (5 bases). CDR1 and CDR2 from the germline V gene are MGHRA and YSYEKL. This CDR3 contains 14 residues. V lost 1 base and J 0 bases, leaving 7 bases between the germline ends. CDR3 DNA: TGCGCCAGCAGCCAAGCCAGGGACTCCTACGAGCAGTACTTC. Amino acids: CASSQARDSYEQYF.

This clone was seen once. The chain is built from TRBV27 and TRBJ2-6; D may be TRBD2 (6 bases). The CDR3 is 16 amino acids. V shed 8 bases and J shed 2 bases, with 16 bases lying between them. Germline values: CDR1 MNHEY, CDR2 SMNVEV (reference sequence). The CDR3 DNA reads TGTGCCAGCTTCACCCAAGCGGGTGCTGGGGCCAACGTCCTGACTTTC. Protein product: CASFTQAGAGANVLTF.

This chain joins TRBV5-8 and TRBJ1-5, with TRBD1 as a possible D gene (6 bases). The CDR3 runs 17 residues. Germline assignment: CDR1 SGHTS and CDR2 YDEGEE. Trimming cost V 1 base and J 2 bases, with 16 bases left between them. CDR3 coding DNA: TGTGCCAGCAGCTTGTGTCCAGGGGTTAACGGCAATCAGCCCCAGCATTTT. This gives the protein CASSLCPGVNGNQPQHF.

As DNA, the CDR3 is TGCAGCGTTGATTGCGGGAGTAGCGATGAGCAGTTCTTC. Translation gives CSVDCGSSDEQFF. The V call is TRBV29-1, the J call TRBJ2-1, with 7 nucleotides matching TRBD2. Germline V lookup: CDR1 SQVTM, CDR2 ANQGSEA. After removal of 3 bases from V and 8 bases from J, the junction contained 7 bases not matched to a gene. This CDR3 has 13 amino acids.

CDR3: CASSARGNLPGYNEQFF. The DNA for the CDR3 is TGTGCCAGCAGCGCTAGGGGTAACCTCCCTGGGTACAATGAGCAGTTCTTC. The chain has TRBV13 and TRBJ2-1; possibly TRBD1 for D (5 bases). The germline V gene encodes CDR1 PRHDT and CDR2 FYEKMQ (reference sequence). This CDR3 comprises 17 residues. With 5 bases removed from V and 4 bases from J, the gap between germline ends came to 21 bases.

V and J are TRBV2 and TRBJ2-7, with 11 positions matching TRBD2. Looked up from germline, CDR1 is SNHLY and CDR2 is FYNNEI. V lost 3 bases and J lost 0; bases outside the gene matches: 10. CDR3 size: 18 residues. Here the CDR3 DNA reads TGTGCCAGCAGTGAGGTGGTAGCGGGAGGGCCAAGCTCCTACGAGCAGTACTTC. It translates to CASSEVVAGGPSSYEQYF.

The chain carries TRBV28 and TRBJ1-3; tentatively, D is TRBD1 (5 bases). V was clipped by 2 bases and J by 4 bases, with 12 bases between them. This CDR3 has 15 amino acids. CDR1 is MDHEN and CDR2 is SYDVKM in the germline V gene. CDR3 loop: CASSLGGLIGNTIYF. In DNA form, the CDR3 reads TGTGCCAGCAGTTTAGGGGGGTTAATCGGAAACACCATATATTTT.

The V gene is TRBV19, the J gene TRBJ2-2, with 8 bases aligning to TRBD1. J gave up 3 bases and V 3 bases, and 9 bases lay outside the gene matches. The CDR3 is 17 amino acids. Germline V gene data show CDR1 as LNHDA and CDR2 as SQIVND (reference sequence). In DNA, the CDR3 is TGTGCCAGTAGTATTTCTGGGACAGGTAGGGACACCGGGGAGCTGTTTTTT. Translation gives CASSISGTGRDTGELFF.

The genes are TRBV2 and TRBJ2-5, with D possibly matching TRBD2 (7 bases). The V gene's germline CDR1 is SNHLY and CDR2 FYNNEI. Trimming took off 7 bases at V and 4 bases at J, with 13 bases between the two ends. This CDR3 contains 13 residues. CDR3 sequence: CASKGGSAETQYF. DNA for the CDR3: TGTGCCAGCAAGGGGGGGTCCGCAGAGACCCAGTACTTC.

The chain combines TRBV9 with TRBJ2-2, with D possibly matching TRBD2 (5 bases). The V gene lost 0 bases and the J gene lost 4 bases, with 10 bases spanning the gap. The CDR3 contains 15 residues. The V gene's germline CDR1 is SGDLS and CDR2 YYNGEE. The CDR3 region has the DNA TGTGCCAGCAGCGTAGGAGCGGACCGCACCGGGGAGCTGTTTTTT. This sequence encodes CASSVGADRTGELFF.

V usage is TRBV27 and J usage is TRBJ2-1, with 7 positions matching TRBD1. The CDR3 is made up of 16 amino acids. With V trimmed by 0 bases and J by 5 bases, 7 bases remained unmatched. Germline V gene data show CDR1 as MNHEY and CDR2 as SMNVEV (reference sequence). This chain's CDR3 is CASSLSEDRAHNEQFF. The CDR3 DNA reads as TGTGCCAGCAGTTTATCGGAAGACAGGGCTCACAATGAGCAGTTCTTC.

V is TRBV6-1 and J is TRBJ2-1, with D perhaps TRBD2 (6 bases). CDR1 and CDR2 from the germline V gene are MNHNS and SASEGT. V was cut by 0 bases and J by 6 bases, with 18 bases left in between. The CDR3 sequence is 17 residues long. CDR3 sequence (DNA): TGTGCCAGCAGTGAAGCGCTGGGTCGGGAGAGGGGCAATGAGCAGTTCTTC. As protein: CASSEALGRERGNEQFF.

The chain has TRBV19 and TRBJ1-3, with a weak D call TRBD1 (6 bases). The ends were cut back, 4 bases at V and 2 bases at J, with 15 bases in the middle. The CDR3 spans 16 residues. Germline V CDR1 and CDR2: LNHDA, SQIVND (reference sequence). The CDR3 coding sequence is TGTGCCAGTAGTACTCTCAGGGGTAGGCCTGGAAACACCATATATTTT. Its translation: CASSTLRGRPGNTIYF.

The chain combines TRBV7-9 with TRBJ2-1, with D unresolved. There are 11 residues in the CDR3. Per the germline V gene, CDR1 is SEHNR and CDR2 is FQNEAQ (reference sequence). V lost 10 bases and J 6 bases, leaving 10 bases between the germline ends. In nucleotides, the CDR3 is TGTGCCATCCTGCACTTCAATGAGCAGTTCTTC. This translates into CAILHFNEQFF.

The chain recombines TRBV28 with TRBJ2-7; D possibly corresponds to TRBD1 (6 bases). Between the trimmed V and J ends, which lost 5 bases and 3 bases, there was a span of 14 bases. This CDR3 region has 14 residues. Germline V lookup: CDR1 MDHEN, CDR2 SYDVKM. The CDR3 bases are TGTGCCAGCAGTCCCACAGGGAACCACTACGAGCAGTACTTC. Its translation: CASSPTGNHYEQYF.

CDR3 amino acids: CASSQGWDRGREGAWADTQYF. The CDR3 bases are TGTGCCAGCAGCCAAGGGTGGGACAGGGGGCGAGAGGGAGCGTGGGCAGATACGCAGTATTTT. The V gene is TRBV4-2, the J gene TRBJ2-3; 12 bases are a match to TRBD1. Trimming removed 1 base from V and 4 bases from J; junction bases left unmatched: 18. The CDR3 runs to 21 residues. Germline CDR1 LGHNA, CDR2 YNFKEQ.

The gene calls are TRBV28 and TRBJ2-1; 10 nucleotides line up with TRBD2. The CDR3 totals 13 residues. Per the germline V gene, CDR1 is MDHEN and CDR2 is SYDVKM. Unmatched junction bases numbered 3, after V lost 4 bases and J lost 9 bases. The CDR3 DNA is TGTGCCAGCAGTTCTAGCGGGAGAGGTGAGCAGTTCTTC. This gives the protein CASSSSGRGEQFF.

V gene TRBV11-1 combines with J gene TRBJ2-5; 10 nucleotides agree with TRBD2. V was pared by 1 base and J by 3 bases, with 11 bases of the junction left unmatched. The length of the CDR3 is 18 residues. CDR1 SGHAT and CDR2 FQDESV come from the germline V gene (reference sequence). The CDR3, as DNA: TGTGCCAGCAGCTTAGGTTATCGCCTAGCGGGGGCTAAAGAGACCCAGTACTTC. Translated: CASSLGYRLAGAKETQYF. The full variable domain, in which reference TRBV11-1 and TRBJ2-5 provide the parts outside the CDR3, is EAEVAQSPRYKITEKSQAVAFWCDPISGHATLYWYRQILGQGPELLVQFQDESVVDDSQLPKDRFSAERLKGVDSTLKIQPAELGDSAMYLCASSLGYRLAGAKETQYFGPGTRLLVL.